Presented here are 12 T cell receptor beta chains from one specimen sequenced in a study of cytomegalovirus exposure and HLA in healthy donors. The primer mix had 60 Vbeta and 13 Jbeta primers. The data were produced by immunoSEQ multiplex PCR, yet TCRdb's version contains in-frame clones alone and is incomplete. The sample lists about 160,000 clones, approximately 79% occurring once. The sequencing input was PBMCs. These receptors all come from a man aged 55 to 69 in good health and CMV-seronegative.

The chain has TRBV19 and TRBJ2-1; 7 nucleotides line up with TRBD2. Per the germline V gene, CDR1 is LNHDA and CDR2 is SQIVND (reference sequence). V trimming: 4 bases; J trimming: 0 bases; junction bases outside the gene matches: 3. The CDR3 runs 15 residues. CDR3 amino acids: CASSRVAGSYNEQFF. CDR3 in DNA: TGTGCCAGTAGTAGGGTAGCGGGCTCCTACAATGAGCAGTTCTTC.

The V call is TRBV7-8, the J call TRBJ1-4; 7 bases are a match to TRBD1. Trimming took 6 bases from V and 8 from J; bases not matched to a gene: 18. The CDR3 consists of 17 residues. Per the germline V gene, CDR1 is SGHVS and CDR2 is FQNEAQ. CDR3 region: CASRPTGNAVRMEKLFF. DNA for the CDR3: TGTGCCAGCAGGCCGACAGGGAACGCTGTTAGAATGGAAAAACTGTTTTTT.

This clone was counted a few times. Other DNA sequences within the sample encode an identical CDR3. The CDR3 here is CASSYSGGSGAYEQYF. Written as DNA, the CDR3 is TGTGCCAGCAGTTACTCGGGTGGTAGCGGTGCCTACGAGCAGTACTTC. The rearrangement uses TRBV6-5 and TRBJ2-7, with a weak D call TRBD2 (6 bases). The V gene lost 0 bases and the J gene lost 2 bases, with 14 bases spanning the gap. Germline values: CDR1 MNHEY, CDR2 SVGAGI. This CDR3 spans 16 amino acids.

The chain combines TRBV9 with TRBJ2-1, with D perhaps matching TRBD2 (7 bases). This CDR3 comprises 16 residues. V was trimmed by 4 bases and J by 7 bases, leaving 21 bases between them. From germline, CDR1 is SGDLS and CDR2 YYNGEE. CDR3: CASSTVTGEGENEQFF. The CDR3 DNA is TGTGCCAGCAGCACGGTTACTGGGGAGGGGGAGAATGAGCAGTTCTTC. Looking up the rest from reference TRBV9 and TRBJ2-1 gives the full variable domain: DSGVTQTPKHLITATGQRVTLRCSPRSGDLSVYWYQQSLDQGLQFLIQYYNGEERAKGNILERFSAQQFPDLHSELNLSSLELGDSALYFCASSTVTGEGENEQFFGPGTRLTVL.

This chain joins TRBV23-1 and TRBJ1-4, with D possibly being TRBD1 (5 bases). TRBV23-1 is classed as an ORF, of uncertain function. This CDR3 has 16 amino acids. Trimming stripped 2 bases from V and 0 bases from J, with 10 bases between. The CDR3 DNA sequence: TGCGCCAGCAGTCAAGGGGCAGGTCCAACTAATGAAAAACTGTTTTTT. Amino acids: CASSQGAGPTNEKLFF.

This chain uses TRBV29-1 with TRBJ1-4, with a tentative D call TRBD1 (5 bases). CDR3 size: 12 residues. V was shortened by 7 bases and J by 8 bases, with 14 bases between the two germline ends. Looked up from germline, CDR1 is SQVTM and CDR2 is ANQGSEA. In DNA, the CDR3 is TGCAGCGGCAGGGTTGCAGGCGAAAAACTGTTTTTT. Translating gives CSGRVAGEKLFF.

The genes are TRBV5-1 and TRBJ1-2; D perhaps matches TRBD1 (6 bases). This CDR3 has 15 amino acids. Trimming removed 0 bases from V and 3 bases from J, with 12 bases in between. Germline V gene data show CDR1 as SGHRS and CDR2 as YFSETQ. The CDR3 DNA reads TGCGCCAGCAGCTTGGGACAGGTGAACTACTATGGCTACACCTTC. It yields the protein CASSLGQVNYYGYTF.

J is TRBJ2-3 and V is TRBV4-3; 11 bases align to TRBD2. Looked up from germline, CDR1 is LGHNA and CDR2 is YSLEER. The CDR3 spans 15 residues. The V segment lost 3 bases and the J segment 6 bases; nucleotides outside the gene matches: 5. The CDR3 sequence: CASSHGLAGTDTQYF. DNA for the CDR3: TGCGCCAGCAGCCACGGACTAGCGGGTACCGATACGCAGTATTTT.

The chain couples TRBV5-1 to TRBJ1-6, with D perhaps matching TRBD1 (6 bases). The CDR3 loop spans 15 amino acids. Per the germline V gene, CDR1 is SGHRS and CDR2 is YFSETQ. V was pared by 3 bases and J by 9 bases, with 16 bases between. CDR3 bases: TGCGCCAGCAGCTGGGGGCGACAGGAATTTTCACCCCTCCACTTT. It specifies CASSWGRQEFSPLHF.

CDR3 in amino acids: CASSPRTSVSTDTQYF. DNA for the CDR3: TGTGCCAGCTCACCACGGACTAGCGTTAGCACAGATACGCAGTATTTT. This chain links TRBV18 with TRBJ2-3; 9 nucleotides align to TRBD2. The germline CDR1 and CDR2 sequences are KGHSH and LQKENI. The V segment lost 1 base and the J segment 0 bases; nucleotides outside the gene matches: 2. The CDR3 consists of 16 residues.

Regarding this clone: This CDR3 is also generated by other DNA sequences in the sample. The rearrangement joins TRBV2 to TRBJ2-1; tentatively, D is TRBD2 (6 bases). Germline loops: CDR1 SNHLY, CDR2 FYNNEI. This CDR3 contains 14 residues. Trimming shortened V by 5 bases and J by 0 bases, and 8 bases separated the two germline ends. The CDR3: CASSRDSSYNEQFF. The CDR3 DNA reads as TGTGCCAGCAGTAGGGACTCCTCCTACAATGAGCAGTTCTTC.

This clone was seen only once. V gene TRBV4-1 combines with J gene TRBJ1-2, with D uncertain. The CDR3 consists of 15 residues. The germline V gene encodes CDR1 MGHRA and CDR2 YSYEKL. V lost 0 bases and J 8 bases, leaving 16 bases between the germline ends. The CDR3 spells CASSQDLGQTGGYTF. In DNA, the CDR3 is TGCGCCAGCAGCCAAGATCTAGGGCAGACGGGGGGCTACACCTTC.